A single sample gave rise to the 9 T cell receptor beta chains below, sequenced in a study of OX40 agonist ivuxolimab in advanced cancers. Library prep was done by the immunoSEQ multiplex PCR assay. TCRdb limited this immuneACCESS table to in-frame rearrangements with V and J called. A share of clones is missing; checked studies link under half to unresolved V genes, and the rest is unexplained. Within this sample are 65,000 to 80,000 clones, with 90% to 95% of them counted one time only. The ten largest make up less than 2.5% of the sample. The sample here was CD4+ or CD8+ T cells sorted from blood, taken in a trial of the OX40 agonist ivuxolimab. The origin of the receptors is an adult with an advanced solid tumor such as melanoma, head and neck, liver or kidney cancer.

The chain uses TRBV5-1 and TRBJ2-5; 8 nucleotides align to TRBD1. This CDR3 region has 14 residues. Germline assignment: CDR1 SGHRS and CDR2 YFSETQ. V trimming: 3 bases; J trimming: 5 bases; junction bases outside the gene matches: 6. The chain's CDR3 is CASSSPGGGETQYF. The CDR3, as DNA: TGCGCCAGCAGCTCGCCAGGGGGCGGTGAGACCCAGTACTTC.

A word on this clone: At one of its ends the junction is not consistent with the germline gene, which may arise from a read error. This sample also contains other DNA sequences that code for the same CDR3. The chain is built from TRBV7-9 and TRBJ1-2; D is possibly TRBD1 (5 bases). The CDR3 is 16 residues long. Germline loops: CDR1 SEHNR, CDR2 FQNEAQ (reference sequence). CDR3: CASSLYGAEANYGYTF. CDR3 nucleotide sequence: TGTGCCAGCAGCTTATACGGGGCCGAGGCTAACTATGGCTATACCTTC.

The CDR3 DNA reads as TGTGCCATAAAAGACTTGTCTATAGACTATGGCTACACCTTC. Protein sequence: CAIKDLSIDYGYTF. The rearrangement joins TRBV10-3 to TRBJ1-2; D unclear. Germline CDR1 ENHRY, CDR2 SYGVKD. This CDR3 is built from 14 residues. Trimming shortened V by 9 bases and J by 3 bases, and 17 bases separated the two germline ends.

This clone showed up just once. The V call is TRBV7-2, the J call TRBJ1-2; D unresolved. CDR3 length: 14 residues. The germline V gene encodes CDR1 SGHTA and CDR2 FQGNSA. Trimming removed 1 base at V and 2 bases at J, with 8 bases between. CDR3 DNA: TGTGCCAGCAGCTTAGAATCGGGAAACTATGGCTACACCTTC. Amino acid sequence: CASSLESGNYGYTF.

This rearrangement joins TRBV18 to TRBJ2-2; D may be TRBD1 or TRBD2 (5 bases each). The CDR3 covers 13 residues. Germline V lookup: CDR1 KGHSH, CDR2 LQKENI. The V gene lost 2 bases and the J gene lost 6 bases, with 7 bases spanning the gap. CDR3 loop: CASSPGGAGELFF. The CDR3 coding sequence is TGTGCCAGCTCACCAGGGGGTGCCGGGGAGCTGTTTTTT.

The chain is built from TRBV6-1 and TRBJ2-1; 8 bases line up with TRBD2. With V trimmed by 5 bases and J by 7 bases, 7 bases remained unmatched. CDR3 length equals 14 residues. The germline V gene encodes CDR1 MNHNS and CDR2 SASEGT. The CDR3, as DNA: TGTGCCAGCAGTTCTCGGGGGGGGCAAAATGAGCAGTTCTTC. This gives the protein CASSSRGGQNEQFF.

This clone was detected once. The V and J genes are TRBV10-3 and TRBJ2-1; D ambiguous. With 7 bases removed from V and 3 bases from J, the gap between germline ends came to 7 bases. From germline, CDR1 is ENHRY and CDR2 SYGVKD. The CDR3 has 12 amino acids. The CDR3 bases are TGTGCCATCAAAGGACGCTACAATGAGCAGTTCTTC. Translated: CAIKGRYNEQFF.

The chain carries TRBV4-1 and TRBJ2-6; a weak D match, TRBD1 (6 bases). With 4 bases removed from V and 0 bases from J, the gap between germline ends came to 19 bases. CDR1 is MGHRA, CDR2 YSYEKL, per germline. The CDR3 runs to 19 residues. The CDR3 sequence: CASSLLYLGASSGANVLTF. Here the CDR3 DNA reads TGCGCCAGCAGCCTCTTGTATCTGGGGGCCTCCTCTGGGGCCAACGTCCTGACTTTC.

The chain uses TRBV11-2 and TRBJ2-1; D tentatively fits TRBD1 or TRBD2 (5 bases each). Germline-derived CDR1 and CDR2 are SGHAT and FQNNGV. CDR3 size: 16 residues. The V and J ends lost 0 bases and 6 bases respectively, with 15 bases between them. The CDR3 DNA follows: TGTGCCAGCAGCTTAGATCTAGCCAGGGCTATCAATGAGCAGTTCTTC. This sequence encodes CASSLDLARAINEQFF.